The 10 T cell receptor beta chains in this list originate from one sample, sequenced in a study of T cell repertoires in cytomegalovirus infection. Which antigens these TCRs recognize remains unknown. TCRdb reanalysed the reads using MiXCR and keeps one entry per CDR3 protein. The sample shows about a million distinct CDR3 sequences, around 31% of them seen only once. This material consisted of cultured CD8+ T cells from PBMCs, taken from culture after CMV antigen stimulation. The receptors come from a human donor in good health (CMV status not recorded). Some clones in this sample may be carry-over from other donors' samples.

This rearrangement joins TRBV5-5 to TRBJ1-4; D unresolved. CDR1 is SGHKS, CDR2 YYEKEE, per germline (reference sequence). The CDR3 spans 14 residues. Trimming stripped 0 bases from V and 8 bases from J, with 11 bases between. CDR3 region: CASSLGAIGEKLFF. In nucleotides, the CDR3 is TGTGCCAGCAGCTTGGGCGCTATCGGGGAAAAACTGTTTTTT.

The CDR3 nucleotides read TGTGCCACCCAAGAACCTTCCTCCTACAATGAGCAGTTCTTC. This gives the protein CATQEPSSYNEQFF. The chain carries TRBV24-1 and TRBJ2-1; no reliable D call. Trimming took 9 bases from V and 0 from J, leaving 11 bases between them. The CDR3 is made up of 14 amino acids. Germline V gene lookup returns CDR1 KGHDR and CDR2 SFDVKD.

This clonotype was recorded many times. This sequence joins TRBV7-8 and TRBJ2-3; TRBD2 might be the D (6 bases). Trimming stripped 5 bases from V and 2 bases from J, with 14 bases between. The V gene's germline CDR1 is SGHVS and CDR2 FQNEAQ. This CDR3 comprises 15 residues. The CDR3, as DNA: TGTGCCAGCAGCGCGGGACTTCGACCCACAGATACGCAGTATTTT. This encodes CASSAGLRPTDTQYF.

The chain uses TRBV27 and TRBJ2-1, with a weak D call TRBD1 (6 bases). Germline V gene data show CDR1 as MNHEY and CDR2 as SMNVEV (reference sequence). V lost 0 bases and J lost 4, with 16 bases in between. This CDR3 contains 17 residues. The CDR3 here is CASSLSAGDTPYNEQFF. DNA for the CDR3: TGTGCCAGCAGTTTATCCGCAGGGGACACCCCTTACAATGAGCAGTTCTTC.

This clonotype was seen only a few times. Written as DNA, the CDR3 is TGTGCCAGCAGCTTAGCCGGTTGGGGGGGGGAAACCGGGGAGCTGTTTTTT. This gives the protein CASSLAGWGGETGELFF. V usage is TRBV11-2 and J usage is TRBJ2-2; 7 positions agree with TRBD2. V shed 1 base and J 5 bases; nucleotides not matched to a gene: 10. The CDR3 consists of 17 residues. Germline CDR1 SGHAT, CDR2 FQNNGV.

This clonotype was seen repeatedly, ten times or more. V is TRBV7-2 and J is TRBJ1-1; 8 nucleotides match TRBD1. Per the germline V gene, CDR1 is SGHTA and CDR2 is FQGNSA. The CDR3 loop spans 14 amino acids. Unmatched junction bases numbered 5, after V lost 6 bases and J lost 2 bases. CDR3 sequence: CASSSGQGNTEAFF. The DNA of the CDR3 is TGTGCCAGCAGTTCCGGACAGGGAAACACTGAAGCTTTCTTT. The full variable domain, completed using reference TRBV7-2 and TRBJ1-1, is GAGVSQSPSNKVTEKGKDVELRCDPISGHTALYWYRQSLGQGLEFLIYFQGNSAPDKSGLPSDRFSAERTGGSVSTLTIQRTQQEDSAVYLCASSSGQGNTEAFFGQGTRLTVV.

The chain recombines TRBV4-1 with TRBJ1-2; D possibly corresponds to TRBD1 (6 bases). Trimming removed 1 base from V and 4 bases from J, with 10 bases in between. The germline V gene has CDR1 MGHRA and CDR2 YSYEKL. CDR3 length equals 14 residues. CDR3 sequence: CASSQVGALYGYTF. CDR3 DNA sequence: TGCGCCAGCAGCCAAGTGGGGGCACTCTATGGCTACACCTTC.

In its sample, this clonotype was seen a few times. This rearrangement joins TRBV12-3 or TRBV12-4 to TRBJ1-2; 8 bases agree with TRBD1. V was pared by 7 bases and J by 1 base, with 14 bases of the junction left unmatched. CDR3 length equals 17 residues. CDR3: CASTIGQGGWYNYGYTF. The CDR3 nucleotides are TGTGCCAGCACCATCGGACAGGGCGGTTGGTATAACTATGGCTACACCTTC.

V usage is TRBV27 and J usage is TRBJ2-3; 14 bases line up with TRBD2. The CDR3 is made up of 20 amino acids. CDR1 MNHEY and CDR2 SMNVEV come from the germline V gene (reference sequence). After removal of 6 bases from V and 0 bases from J, the junction contained 14 bases not matched to a gene. The DNA of the CDR3 is TGTGCCAGCAGCCCCAGGGGACTAGCGGGAGATGGAGCTAGCACAGATACGCAGTATTTT. Translation gives CASSPRGLAGDGASTDTQYF.

Regarding this clonotype: One junction end disagrees with the germline gene, perhaps due to a read error. The gene calls are TRBV6-6 and TRBJ1-5; TRBD1 agrees at 8 bases. CDR1 is MNHNY and CDR2 is SVGAGI in the germline V gene (reference sequence). This CDR3 contains 14 residues. The CDR3 coding sequence is TGTGCCAACAGTCGAGGACAGGGAGATCAGCCCCAGCATTTT. Amino acid sequence: CANSRGQGDQPQHF.